Below, one T cell receptor beta chain is given with its context. The antigen is undetermined. The data derive from a study of vaccination effects on CD4 cells after COVID-19. Study details: Post-vaccine sampling took place a median of 72 days after the second dose. Overall study findings and caveats: Healthy vaccinees showed cross-reactivity with common cold coronaviruses in only 1 of 255 vaccine-induced clones.

The CDR3 consists of 15 residues. V dropped 5 bases and J dropped 10; count of bases not matched to a gene: 14. Per germline, CDR1 MNHEY and CDR2 SVGAGI. Pools of viral peptides were used by the ViraFEST assay to expand antigen-specific CD4+ T cells ahead of sequencing. Following a roughly 9-day culture, CD4+ T cells were purified. As their vaccination, participants received two doses of either BNT162b2 or mRNA-1273. Each culture well received under 2.5 million PBMC. These cells were then cultured in IMDM with around 9.6 IU/ml IL-2 and 10 ug/ml peptides. Sequencing was performed with immunoSEQ multiplex PCR; in TCRdb, only in-frame clones are kept and a portion is missing. The sample yields 15,000 to 20,000 clones, 76% seen once.

This sample comprised CD4+ T cells from PBMCs cultured with HCoV-NL63 spike peptides, obtained after COVID-19 vaccination. This rearrangement joins TRBV6-5 to TRBJ1-3; 7 bases line up with TRBD1. The origin of this receptor is a human donor who received a COVID-19 vaccine. DNA for the CDR3: TGTGCCAGCAGTACATCGGACAGGCCTCCGGAGACCATATATTTT. It yields the protein CASSTSDRPPETIYF.